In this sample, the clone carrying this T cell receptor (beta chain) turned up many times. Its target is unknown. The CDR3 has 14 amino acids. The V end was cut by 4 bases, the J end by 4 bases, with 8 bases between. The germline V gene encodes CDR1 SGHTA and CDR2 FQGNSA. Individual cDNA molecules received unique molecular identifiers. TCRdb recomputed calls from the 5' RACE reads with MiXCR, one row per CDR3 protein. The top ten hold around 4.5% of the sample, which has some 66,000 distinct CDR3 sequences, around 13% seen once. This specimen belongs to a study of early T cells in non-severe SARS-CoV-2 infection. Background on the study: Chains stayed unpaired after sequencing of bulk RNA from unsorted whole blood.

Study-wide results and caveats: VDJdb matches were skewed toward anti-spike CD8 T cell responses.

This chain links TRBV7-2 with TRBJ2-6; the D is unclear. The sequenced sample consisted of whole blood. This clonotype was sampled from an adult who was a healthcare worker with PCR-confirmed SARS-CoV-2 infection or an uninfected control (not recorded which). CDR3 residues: CASSSTTGANVLTF. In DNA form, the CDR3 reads TGTGCCAGCAGCTCTACGACCGGGGCCAACGTCCTGACTTTC.